The entry below describes one TCR beta chain. Trimming at V came to 10 bases and at J to 3 bases, leaving 4 bases not matched to a gene. The germline gives CDR1 SGHTA, CDR2 FQGNSA. The CDR3 is 13 amino acids. This entry belongs to a study of sequential checkpoint blockade in melanoma. Sequenced by immunoSEQ multiplex PCR; TCRdb stores in-frame clones only, minus some. The sample shows tens of thousands of clones, approximately 85% of them seen only once. The treatment denotes: randomized to nivolumab then ipilimumab (arm A) or the reverse (arm B). V and J are TRBV7-2 and TRBJ2-1; TRBD2 matches at 9 bases. The clonotype was recovered from a human donor with melanoma. The material sequenced was CD8+ T cells sorted from blood (inferred from file names), taken from a patient given nivolumab and ipilimumab in sequence. The CDR3 sequence is CAKQREDYNEQFF. The CDR3 DNA is TGTGCCAAACAGCGGGAGGACTACAATGAGCAGTTCTTC.